These T cell receptor beta chains were read from a single sample in a study of blood T cells in healthy people across ages. MiXCR, applied by TCRdb to the 5' RACE reads, yields one record per CDR3 protein. The table shows around 1.7 million distinct CDR3 sequences, with 28% occurring only once. The sample comprised blood. All receptors come from a woman in her twenties or thirties in good health. Each CDR3 is given with its conserved first and last residue. Part of the rows lack a size; the others show once, few, many or a class for expanded clones.

.	TRBV20-1	TRBJ2-7	CSAQGLLWDEQYF
.	TRBV5-1	TRBJ2-5	CASSLESGWETQYF
few	TRBV6-1	TRBJ1-2	CASSGQPQLNYGYTF
.	TRBV5-1	TRBJ1-2	CASSRDSNNYGYTF
.	TRBV29-1	TRBJ1-1	CSFPGGSAGNTEAFF
.	TRBV13	TRBJ2-5	CASSLPGTGRLETQYF
few	TRBV7-2	TRBJ2-3	CASSHRDRLVDTQYF
few	TRBV20-1	TRBJ1-1	CSAINRASMNTEAFF
.	TRBV7-2	TRBJ2-7	CASSRFRDRVNEQYF
few	TRBV27	TRBJ2-7	CASSLGNYREYEQYF
.	TRBV12-3/TRBV12-4	TRBJ2-3	CASRFGTDMQYF
.	TRBV4-2	TRBJ1-5	CASSQARGSQPQHF
few	TRBV6-6	TRBJ1-2	CASSYVSNYGYTF
.	TRBV2	TRBJ2-1	CASLANRGGGNEQFF
.	TRBV12-3/TRBV12-4	TRBJ2-1	CASRGRLYNEQFF
few	TRBV10-3	TRBJ2-6	CAISEGASGANVLTF
.	TRBV4-1	TRBJ1-5	CASSQEHGVNQPQHF
.	TRBV5-5	TRBJ2-7	CANSSSIASSYEQYF
few	TRBV4-2	TRBJ1-1	CASSQEVPAANTEAFF
many	TRBV5-1	TRBJ2-1	CASSLYTYNEQFF
.	TRBV15	TRBJ1-3	CATSRTDGNTIYF
.	TRBV12-3/TRBV12-4	TRBJ2-7	CASSTGPDGPRNEQYF
.	TRBV15	TRBJ2-5	CATSKSSGKETQYF
.	TRBV5-1	TRBJ2-7	CASSLQPREGSYEQYF
.	TRBV15	TRBJ2-3	CATRLAGTDTQYF
.	TRBV11-2	TRBJ2-7	CASSTGGSGEGYEQYF
.	TRBV7-6	TRBJ1-3	CASTPGNSGNTIYF
.	TRBV7-8	TRBJ1-1	CASSLGVLLLNTEAFF
.	TRBV10-3	TRBJ2-3	CAIKGVTGADAQYF
few	TRBV7-2	TRBJ2-7	CASSLDRTTYEQYF
.	TRBV7-2	.	CASSLAQSSWRSNEQYF
.	TRBV10-3	TRBJ2-7	CAISDGGPGVYEQYF
many	TRBV20-1	TRBJ2-3	CSASEDLADTQYF
few	TRBV5-1	TRBJ2-1	CASSLWTGGEQFF
.	TRBV7-9	TRBJ2-5	CASSQISGQANQWETQYF
.	TRBV5-1	TRBJ2-5	CASRRGSLELKVETQYF
few	TRBV20-1	TRBJ2-5	CSAREGGANFQETQYF
many	TRBV12-3/TRBV12-4	TRBJ1-5	CASSLMRQSNQPQHF
.	TRBV7-7	TRBJ1-1	CASSSERGSEAFF
few	TRBV20-1	TRBJ1-4	CSGKGGVMEKLFF
.	TRBV28	TRBJ1-4	CASRGDTATNEKLFF
few	TRBV20-1	TRBJ1-3	CSARDLLTDYSGNTIYF
many	TRBV20-1	TRBJ2-7	CSAQAITSSYEQYF
few	TRBV29-1	TRBJ1-1	CSVRQGAAFF
.	TRBV20-1	TRBJ1-2	CSALARDSNYGYTF
.	TRBV29-1	.	CSVAGREYEQYF
many	TRBV9	TRBJ2-5	CASSAGTAQETQYF
.	TRBV7-2	TRBJ1-5	CASSLRRDNQPQHF
.	TRBV5-1	TRBJ2-3	CASSPAASDWGTDTQYF
few	TRBV10-3	TRBJ1-1	CAISGMAGGGTEAFF
many	TRBV29-1	TRBJ2-3	CSVGQGGTDTQYF
.	TRBV7-9	TRBJ2-5	CASSLESMRTQYF